Listed below are T cell receptor beta chains from one sample, sequenced in a study of Graves' ophthalmopathy and Graves' hyperthyroidism. TCRdb redid the calling of the multiplex PCR reads with MiXCR, one entry per CDR3 protein. The data show some 240,000 distinct CDR3 sequences, around 42% seen once. The sample consisted of peripheral blood. These TCRs come from an adult man with Graves' ophthalmopathy. Each CDR3 is given with its conserved first and last residue. The D gene is left open where the match is weak. The size of a clone is reported for some rows only, either as once, few or many, or as a class for expanded clones.

TGCAGCGCTCCGTCGGGAAACACCATATATTTT | CSAPSGNTIYF | . | TRBJ1-3 | TRBV29-1 | .
TGTGCCACCAGGAAAGCCACGGGACTAGCGGGGGGGGAAGACGAGCAGTACTTC | CATRKATGLAGGEDEQYF | TRBD2 | TRBJ2-7 | TRBV15 | .
TGCAGTGCTAGGGCGGGGACAGGGGAGGAAAAACTGTTTTTT | CSARAGTGEEKLFF | TRBD1 | TRBJ1-4 | TRBV20-1 | .
TGTGCCAGCAGCCCAGACGGGACAGGGGAACTGTTTTTT | CASSPDGTGELFF | TRBD1 | TRBJ1-4 | TRBV7-8 | many
TGCAGCGTCCCTACCATGGACAGCCAAATCTATGGCTACACCTTC | CSVPTMDSQIYGYTF | . | TRBJ1-2 | TRBV29-1 | .
TGTGCCAGCAGCTTAATGGCATACGGAAGGCAGTACTTC | CASSLMAYGRQYF | . | TRBJ2-7 | TRBV10-3 | .
TGCGCCAGCAGCGACGACAGGGTGGAGACCCAGTACTTC | CASSDDRVETQYF | TRBD1 | TRBJ2-5 | TRBV10-2 | .
TGTGCCAGCAGTTCAGGACTAGCGGGAGTAAACGAGCAGTACTTC | CASSSGLAGVNEQYF | TRBD2 | TRBJ2-7 | TRBV7-6 | few
TGTGCCAGCAGCTTAAGGGACAGGGTCTACGAGCAGTACTTC | CASSLRDRVYEQYF | TRBD1 | TRBJ2-7 | TRBV7-8 | .
TGTGCCAGCAGCTTAGTGGCTGCGGGGGGAGAGACCCAGTACTTC | CASSLVAAGGETQYF | TRBD2 | TRBJ2-5 | TRBV12-3/TRBV12-4 | .
TGTGCCAGTAGTCCGGGACACTCTAACTATGGCTACACCTTC | CASSPGHSNYGYTF | . | TRBJ1-2 | TRBV19 | few
TGCAGTGCTAACCGGGGTCCTCTGAACACTGAAGCTTTCTTT | CSANRGPLNTEAFF | . | TRBJ1-1 | TRBV20-1 | few
TGCAGTGCTAGATCCCTTAATGAAAAACTGTTTTTT | CSARSLNEKLFF | . | TRBJ1-4 | TRBV20-1 | .
TGTGCCAGCAGCTTAGGACCGGGACCAGAAGCTTTCTTT | CASSLGPGPEAFF | . | TRBJ1-1 | TRBV7-2 | .
TGTGCCAGCAGAACCGGGACAGGGGTATACGAGCAGTACTTC | CASRTGTGVYEQYF | TRBD1 | TRBJ2-7 | TRBV12-3/TRBV12-4 | .
TGTGCCACCAGTGATTTAGTCGCCAACTGGGACACCGGGGAGCTGTTTTTT | CATSDLVANWDTGELFF | . | TRBJ2-2 | TRBV24-1 | .
TGTGCCAGCAGTCCCCCCAGGAGGATAGAGCAGTACTTC | CASSPPRRIEQYF | . | TRBJ2-7 | TRBV28 | many
TGTGCCAGCAGTTTAAGATGGAACACTGAAGCTTTCTTT | CASSLRWNTEAFF | . | TRBJ1-1 | TRBV12-3/TRBV12-4 | few
TGTGCCAGCACCCGACTAGCGGGAATGAGCGAGCAATACTTC | CASTRLAGMSEQYF | TRBD2 | TRBJ2-7 | TRBV5-8 | few
TGTGCCAGCAGCTTAGATCTAAACACCGGGGAGCTGTTTTTT | CASSLDLNTGELFF | . | TRBJ2-2 | TRBV7-8 | few
TGTGCCAGTAGTACGGGACAGGGTAACACTGAAGCTTTCTTT | CASSTGQGNTEAFF | TRBD1 | TRBJ1-1 | TRBV19 | many
TGTGCCACCAGCACAGCCTTGAACACTGAAGCTTTCTTT | CATSTALNTEAFF | . | TRBJ1-1 | TRBV15 | .
TGCGCCAGCAGCTTGATGCGGGACGATGACTACACCATATATTTT | CASSLMRDDDYTIYF | . | TRBJ1-3 | TRBV5-1 | .
TGTGCCAGCAGACAGGGGGCGAGGAACACTGAAGCTTTCTTT | CASRQGARNTEAFF | TRBD1 | TRBJ1-1 | TRBV12-3/TRBV12-4 | few
TGTGCCAGCAGCCCAGGACAGGCCTTTAATGAAAAACTGTTTTTT | CASSPGQAFNEKLFF | TRBD1 | TRBJ1-4 | TRBV7-6 | .
TGTGCCAAAGGGCAGGGGCCGGTCTACGAGCAGTACTTC | CAKGQGPVYEQYF | . | TRBJ2-7 | TRBV2 | .
TGTGCCAGCAGCACTAGCGCCTCCTACGAGCAGTACTTC | CASSTSASYEQYF | TRBD2 | TRBJ2-7 | TRBV9 | .
TGTGCCACCAGCAGAGCTGGGGGGAACACTGAAGCTTTCTTT | CATSRAGGNTEAFF | . | TRBJ1-1 | TRBV15 | .
TGTGCCAGCAGCTTATGGGGGACCAACACCGGGGAGCTGTTTTTT | CASSLWGTNTGELFF | . | TRBJ2-2 | TRBV5-6 | few
TGCAGTGCTAGATCTATGCAGGGTAACTACGAGCAGTACTTC | CSARSMQGNYEQYF | . | TRBJ2-7 | TRBV20-1 | few
TGTGCCAGCAGAACTAACAGGGGAAAGGACTATGGCTACACCTTC | CASRTNRGKDYGYTF | TRBD1 | TRBJ1-2 | TRBV12-3/TRBV12-4 | many
TGCGCCAGCAGCGCCGGACAGGGACACTACGAGCAGTACTTC | CASSAGQGHYEQYF | TRBD1 | TRBJ2-7 | TRBV4-1 | .
TGCAGCATTCAGGGTTATTGGGGAAACACCATATATTTT | CSIQGYWGNTIYF | . | TRBJ1-3 | TRBV29-1 | few
TGTGCCAGCAGCTCCGGGACAGGGACGAATTCACCCCTCCACTTT | CASSSGTGTNSPLHF | TRBD1 | TRBJ1-6 | TRBV2 | .
TGTGCCAGCAGTTACTCGCTGGGACAGGGAAACTATGGCTACACCTTC | CASSYSLGQGNYGYTF | TRBD1 | TRBJ1-2 | TRBV10-3 | .
TGTGCCAGCAGTTCCTCGGGACAGGGGTCTGGCTACACCTTC | CASSSSGQGSGYTF | TRBD1 | TRBJ1-2 | TRBV6-5 | few
TGTGCCAGCAGCTTAGCGAGGGGGCCAGGGGTTTCACCCCTCCACTTT | CASSLARGPGVSPLHF | TRBD1 | TRBJ1-6 | TRBV7-6 | .
TGTGCCAGCAGGAGCAGGGTGGGCGGCTACACCTTC | CASRSRVGGYTF | . | TRBJ1-2 | TRBV11-2 | .
TGTGCCAGCAGTGGACAGGGGTGGGATGAGCAGTTCTTC | CASSGQGWDEQFF | TRBD1 | TRBJ2-1 | TRBV2 | .
TGTGCCAGCTGCATTTCGGCAGGGGACGGCTACACCTTC | CASCISAGDGYTF | . | TRBJ1-2 | TRBV21-1 | .
TGTGCCAGCAGCGCCGAGGGGGATGAGGACTCACCCCTCCACTTT | CASSAEGDEDSPLHF | . | TRBJ1-6 | TRBV9 | few
TGTGCCAGCGCGCGGCTAGCGGGGAGACAAGAGACCCAGTACTTC | CASARLAGRQETQYF | TRBD2 | TRBJ2-5 | TRBV2 | .
TGTGCCAGCAGCCCGGGACTAGAAGAGACCCAGTACTTC | CASSPGLEETQYF | TRBD2 | TRBJ2-5 | TRBV7-3 | few
TGTGCCAGCAGCGGAAGACAGTATACTAACAACTACGAGCAGTACTTC | CASSGRQYTNNYEQYF | . | TRBJ2-7 | TRBV7-2 | .
TGTGCCAGCAGCCCTGGGACTAGCGGTACACCCTACGAGCAGTACTTC | CASSPGTSGTPYEQYF | TRBD2 | TRBJ2-7 | TRBV14 | few
TGTGCCAGCAGTTCAGGGGGGGAAACTGAAGCTTTCTTT | CASSSGGETEAFF | TRBD1 | TRBJ1-1 | TRBV7-3 | many
TGTGCCAGCAGCTTGCGTCGAGTCACGCTGACCTACGAGCAGTACTTC | CASSLRRVTLTYEQYF | . | TRBJ2-7 | TRBV11-2 | few
TGTGCCAGCAGCCCCCAAACGGGGGGGAGCTACGAGCAGTACTTC | CASSPQTGGSYEQYF | TRBD2 | TRBJ2-7 | TRBV7-2 | few
TGTGCCAGCAGTCCCCACCCTGGGACTCTCCCGGGGGAGCAGTACTTC | CASSPHPGTLPGEQYF | . | TRBJ2-7 | TRBV25-1 | few
TGTGCCAGCAGGACAGGGATGACCGGGGAGCTGTTTTTT | CASRTGMTGELFF | TRBD1 | TRBJ2-2 | TRBV6-5 | .
TGTGCCAGCAGTTACCCGTACAGGGGGCGCGTAGAGACCCAGTACTTC | CASSYPYRGRVETQYF | TRBD1 | TRBJ2-5 | TRBV7-7 | few
TGTGCCAGTACTCCAGGGCGTACTAACTATGGCTACACCTTC | CASTPGRTNYGYTF | . | TRBJ1-2 | TRBV19 | few